These T cell receptor beta chains were read from a single sample in a study of blood T cell repertoires in COVID-19. Method: immunoSEQ multiplex PCR; TCRdb's copy keeps in-frame clones and lacks some. The sample includes some 46,000 clones, about 87% of them seen just once. Sequencing was performed on peripheral blood. These receptors all stem from a human donor in a cohort sampled during active COVID-19. Both conserved end residues are part of each CDR3. Each record gives: V gene, J gene, D gene, clone size, CDR3 DNA, CDR3 protein. The D gene is left open where the match is weak. Clone sizes are given selectively: once, few, many, or a class where the clone is expanded.

TRBV5-5	TRBJ2-3	-	-	TGTGCCAGCAGCTTCGGTAGCAGCTCCACAGATACGCAGTATTTT	CASSFGSSSTDTQYF
TRBV12-3/TRBV12-4	TRBJ1-1	-	-	TGTGCCAGCAGTTCCTCCGGGACATTAGAAGCTTTCTTT	CASSSSGTLEAFF
TRBV27	TRBJ1-2	-	-	TGTGCCAGCAGATTCGCCAGTAACTATGGCTACACCTTC	CASRFASNYGYTF
TRBV2	TRBJ1-3	-	-	TGTGCCAGCAGTGAAGGTTACTCTGGAAACACCATATATTTT	CASSEGYSGNTIYF
TRBV19	TRBJ2-5	TRBD1	-	TGTGCCAGTAGGGGAGGGACAGGGGGTTTGCGAGAGACCCAGTACTTC	CASRGGTGGLRETQYF
TRBV7-9	TRBJ2-5	-	-	TGTGCCAGCAGCTATCGGAGCGGGCGGGAGACCCAGTACTTC	CASSYRSGRETQYF
TRBV7-2	TRBJ2-1	-	-	TGTGCCAGCAGCTTAGAAGGGGATGGGTCCTACAATGAGCAGTTCTTC	CASSLEGDGSYNEQFF
TRBV7-3	TRBJ2-2	-	-	TGTGCCAGCAGCTTAGGTGTCACAGGCGCCGGGGAGCTGTTTTTT	CASSLGVTGAGELFF
TRBV5-5	TRBJ2-5	-	-	TGTGCCAGCAGCTCGGCCAGGGGTAGAGAGACCCAGTACTTC	CASSSARGRETQYF
TRBV2	TRBJ2-6	TRBD2	few	TGTGCCAGCAGGACCGGGACTAGCGGGAGGGGTGGTGGGGCCAACGTCCTGACTTTC	CASRTGTSGRGGGANVLTF
TRBV10-3	TRBJ2-5	TRBD1	-	TGTGCCATCAGTGAGTTCCCCGTGACAGGGGAAGAGACCCAGTACTTC	CAISEFPVTGEETQYF
TRBV6-4	TRBJ1-5	-	-	TGTGCCAGTGAGGGTTTTGTGAGTCCATATCAGCCCCAGCATTTT	CASEGFVSPYQPQHF
TRBV3-1/TRBV3-2	TRBJ2-7	-	-	TGTGCCAGCAGCCAGCACTACTACGAGCAGTACTTC	CASSQHYYEQYF
TRBV6-5	TRBJ2-7	TRBD1	once	TGTGCCAGCAGCCAGAGCAAGACAGGGGCCTACGAGCAGTACTTC	CASSQSKTGAYEQYF
TRBV19	TRBJ1-5	-	-	TGTGCCAGTAGTATTGGGGCAGAAAATCAGCCCCAGCATTTT	CASSIGAENQPQHF
TRBV7-9	TRBJ2-3	TRBD2	-	TGTGCCAGCAGAATATTAGACGAAAGAGCGGGAGGTACGCAGTATTTT	CASRILDERAGGTQYF
TRBV28	TRBJ1-6	-	-	TGTGCCAGCAGGCCCTTTGGGCAGTATAATTCACCCCTCCACTTT	CASRPFGQYNSPLHF